This T cell receptor (beta chain) was documented in a study of blood T cell repertoires in COVID-19. Whole-study context: Sample material is recorded as cDNA or gDNA derived from T cells, B-cell-depleted T cells, or PBMCs.

This CDR3 contains 13 residues. Germline V lookup: CDR1 SGDLS, CDR2 YYNGEE. The germline V and J ends were trimmed by 3 bases and 5 bases, with 12 bases remaining between them. Libraries were prepared by immunoSEQ multiplex PCR; TCRdb keeps only in-frame clonotypes and omits some of them. The repertoire includes about 94,000 clones, around 82% of them detected once, and 6.3% sits in the top ten. The TCR was taken from a man in his 60s with acute or convalescent COVID-19. This chain uses TRBV9 with TRBJ2-7, with D possibly TRBD2 on 6 matching bases. The sequencing input was peripheral blood. CDR3 DNA: TGTGCCAGCAGCGCGGGGACTGGCGACGAGCAGTACTTC. Encoded protein: CASSAGTGDEQYF. Combining the CDR3 with reference TRBV9 and TRBJ2-7 gives the whole variable domain DSGVTQTPKHLITATGQRVTLRCSPRSGDLSVYWYQQSLDQGLQFLIQYYNGEERAKGNILERFSAQQFPDLHSELNLSSLELGDSALYFCASSAGTGDEQYFGPGTRLTVT.